The T cell receptor (beta chain) under discussion was sequenced for a study of shared clonotypes between healthy human individuals. This CDR3 spans 13 amino acids. Germline CDR1 SNHLY, CDR2 FYNNEI. Trimming stripped 6 bases from V and 9 bases from J, with 15 bases between. Concerning this clone itself: Its antigen is currently unknown.

Notes on the study in general: Naive CD4 clonotypes overlapped across a handful of donors at about 5.3%. Memory subsets generally showed lower estimated richness than naive subsets. It was the non-shared clonotypes that had lower generation probabilities than clonotypes shared by all four donors.

Terminally differentiated effector memory CD45RA+ cells were excluded from the naive CD8 cells, which were CD45RO-negative and positively selected for CCR7. Several immunoSEQ plates held equal portions of the genomic DNA taken from each subset. Repertoires were generated with immunoSEQ multiplex PCR, while TCRdb's copy carries only in-frame clones and drops some. Counted here are fewer than 800,000 clones, approximately 90% occurring once; the ten biggest clones make up roughly 24%. The TCR was taken from a young man in good health. V usage is TRBV2 and J usage is TRBJ2-1, with D possibly being TRBD2 (6 bases). Sequenced input: naive CD8+ T cells sorted from blood. CDR3 loop: CASSAPDGGEQFF. As DNA, the CDR3 is TGTGCCAGCAGCGCCCCGGACGGGGGTGAGCAGTTCTTC.